Listed below are T cell receptor beta chains from one sample, sequenced in a study of memory CD4+ T cells and cytomegalovirus serostatus. Clones were read by immunoSEQ multiplex PCR, and TCRdb kept only the in-frame ones, dropping some. The sample records about 52,000 clones, around 80% being singletons. Sequenced material: memory CD4+ T cells from blood. The receptors shown here come from an adult in good health and CMV-seropositive. Each CDR3 is given with its conserved first and last residue. The order of the fields is clone size, J gene, V gene, D gene, CDR3 protein, CDR3 DNA. The D gene is left open where the match is weak. Where a row states a size, it is once, few, many or the class of an expanded clone; other rows omit it.

few	TRBJ2-3	TRBV5-4	TRBD1	CASSSQGDTQYF	TGTGCCAGCAGCTCACAGGGGGATACGCAGTATTTT
NA	TRBJ1-2	TRBV18	NA	CASSPPVNYGYTF	TGTGCCAGCTCACCACCGGTTAACTATGGCTACACCTTC
few	TRBJ2-5	TRBV10-3	NA	CAISESTAVGGPRETQYF	TGTGCCATCAGTGAGTCGACAGCCGTGGGAGGCCCCAGGGAGACCCAGTACTTC
NA	TRBJ2-1	TRBV18	NA	CASSPPTSRDPYNEQFF	TGTGCCAGCTCACCCCCTACCTCCCGGGACCCCTACAATGAGCAGTTCTTC
NA	TRBJ2-1	TRBV11-2	NA	CASSLIQGRGNEQFF	TGTGCCAGCAGCTTGATACAGGGACGAGGGAATGAGCAGTTCTTC
NA	TRBJ2-5	TRBV21-1	NA	CASSTRDIQETQYF	TGTGCCAGCAGCACCCGGGACATACAAGAGACCCAGTACTTC
NA	TRBJ2-1	TRBV6-6	TRBD1	CASSLWDSVSEQFF	TGTGCCAGCAGTTTATGGGACAGTGTAAGTGAGCAGTTCTTC
NA	TRBJ1-5	TRBV5-8	NA	CASSLGATAYSNQPQHF	TGTGCCAGCAGCTTGGGAGCGACAGCTTATAGCAATCAGCCCCAGCATTTT
NA	TRBJ1-6	TRBV11-2	NA	CASSSGPRSSLHF	TGTGCCAGCAGCTCCGGACCCCGTTCTTCCCTCCACTTT
once	TRBJ1-3	TRBV9	NA	CASTGGRAGNTIYF	TGTGCCAGCACGGGGGGAAGAGCGGGAAACACCATATATTTT
NA	TRBJ2-1	TRBV19	NA	CASSIVGGYSYNEQFF	TGTGCCAGTAGTATAGTGGGAGGCTACTCCTACAATGAGCAGTTCTTC
few	TRBJ2-7	TRBV7-2	TRBD1	CASSLVPGQGYEQYF	TGTGCCAGCAGCTTAGTTCCGGGACAGGGATACGAGCAGTACTTC
NA	TRBJ1-2	TRBV29-1	TRBD1	CSVWGQGVGYTF	TGCAGCGTTTGGGGACAGGGGGTTGGCTACACCTTC
NA	TRBJ1-2	TRBV5-1	TRBD1	CASSPRQGEVYGYTF	TGCGCCAGCAGCCCCAGACAGGGCGAAGTTTATGGCTACACCTTC
once	TRBJ2-1	TRBV9	TRBD1	CASSAQGIRGNEQFF	TGTGCCAGCAGCGCACAGGGGATTAGGGGCAATGAGCAGTTCTTC
NA	TRBJ1-6	TRBV5-8	NA	CASSFRQNNSPLHF	TGTGCCAGCAGCTTCAGGCAGAATAATTCACCCCTCCACTTT
NA	TRBJ2-5	TRBV7-8	NA	CASSSRRETQYF	TGTGCCAGCAGCTCCCGCCGCGAGACCCAGTACTTC
NA	TRBJ1-2	TRBV29-1	NA	CSAQDRTTRGYTF	TGCAGCGCCCAGGACAGAACGACCCGGGGCTACACCTTC
NA	TRBJ2-1	TRBV2	NA	CASSEEGLSSYNEQFF	TGTGCCAGCAGTGAAGAAGGGCTGAGCTCCTACAATGAGCAGTTCTTC
few	TRBJ1-2	TRBV19	NA	CASSVSVGTYGYTF	TGTGCCAGTAGCGTATCGGTCGGGACCTATGGCTACACCTTC
once	TRBJ1-6	TRBV2	NA	CASRKTPNTNSPLHF	TGTGCCAGCAGAAAAACCCCGAATACTAATTCACCCCTCCACTTT
NA	TRBJ2-7	TRBV14	TRBD2	CASSPLAGNPYEQYF	TGTGCCAGCAGTCCACTAGCGGGAAACCCCTACGAGCAGTACTTC
NA	TRBJ2-1	TRBV11-1	NA	CASSLNPGSSYNEQFF	TGTGCCAGCAGCTTAAATCCCGGGAGCTCCTACAATGAGCAGTTCTTC
NA	TRBJ2-3	TRBV5-1	NA	CASSLAGTDTQYF	TGCGCCAGCAGCTTGGCCGGGACAGATACGCAGTATTTT
NA	TRBJ1-4	TRBV7-2	NA	CASSLTATNEKLFF	TGTGCCAGCAGCTTAACAGCAACTAATGAAAAACTGTTTTTT
NA	TRBJ2-2	TRBV18	NA	CASSPGLMNGELFF	TGTGCCAGCTCACCCGGACTAATGAACGGGGAGCTGTTTTTT
NA	TRBJ2-7	TRBV23-1	NA	CASSQSSGSDEQYF	TGCGCCAGCAGTCAATCGAGTGGGAGCGACGAGCAGTACTTC
NA	TRBJ1-2	TRBV29-1	NA	CSVEVAGNYGYTF	TGCAGCGTTGAAGTTGCCGGAAACTATGGCTACACCTTC
once	TRBJ2-7	TRBV10-3	NA	CAISESAARPYEQYF	TGTGCCATCAGTGAGTCGGCGGCTCGGCCCTACGAGCAGTACTTC
NA	TRBJ2-7	TRBV10-3	NA	CATGKETIEQYF	TGTGCCACCGGGAAGGAGACCATCGAGCAGTACTTC